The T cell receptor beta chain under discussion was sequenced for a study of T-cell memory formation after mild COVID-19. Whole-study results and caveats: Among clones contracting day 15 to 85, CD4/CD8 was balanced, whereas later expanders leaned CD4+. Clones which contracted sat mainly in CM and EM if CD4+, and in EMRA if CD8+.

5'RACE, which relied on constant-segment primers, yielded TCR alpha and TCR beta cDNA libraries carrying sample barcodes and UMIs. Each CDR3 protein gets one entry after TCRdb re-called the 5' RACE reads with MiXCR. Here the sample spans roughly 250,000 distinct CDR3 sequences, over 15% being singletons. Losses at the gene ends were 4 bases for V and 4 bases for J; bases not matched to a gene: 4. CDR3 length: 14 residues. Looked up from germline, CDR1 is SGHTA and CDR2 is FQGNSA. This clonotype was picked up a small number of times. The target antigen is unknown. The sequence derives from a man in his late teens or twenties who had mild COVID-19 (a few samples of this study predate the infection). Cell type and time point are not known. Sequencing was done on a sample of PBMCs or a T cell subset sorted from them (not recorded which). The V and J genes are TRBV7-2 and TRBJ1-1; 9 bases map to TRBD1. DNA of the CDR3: TGTGCCAGCAGCTCAACAGGGGGCCTCACTGAAGCTTTCTTT. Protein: CASSSTGGLTEAFF.